A selection of T cell receptor beta chains follows, all from one sample in a study of cytomegalovirus exposure and HLA in healthy donors. TCRdb's copy holds only in-frame clones and misses some; the assay was immunoSEQ multiplex PCR. Here the sample spans 200,000 to 300,000 clones, less than 95% being singletons. The source material was PBMCs. The receptors stem from a woman younger than 45 in good health and CMV-seronegative. Each CDR3 is given without its conserved first and last residue.

v_call,j_call,cdr3_aa
TRBV11-3,TRBJ2-2,ASSSGLAGNTGELF
TRBV11-2,TRBJ1-1,ASSLGGEGTEAF
TRBV5-1,TRBJ2-4,ASSSGLAGLLAKNIQY
TRBV6-5,TRBJ1-1,ASRPRGTEAF
TRBV9,TRBJ2-7,ASSVAAEDEQY
TRBV5-8,TRBJ2-7,ASSLQEASYEQY
TRBV6-5,TRBJ2-1,ASSKPSEDNEQF
TRBV4-1,TRBJ2-1,ASSQPGPTKREQF
TRBV7-3,TRBJ2-7,ASSLKWGLADTYEQY
TRBV28,TRBJ2-7,ASSIGLAGVYEQY
TRBV28,TRBJ2-4,ASTSYLHQLAKNIQY
TRBV13,TRBJ2-7,ASSLGSRNYEQY
TRBV5-1,TRBJ2-1,ASSPGLAGGGNEQF
TRBV6-4,TRBJ1-1,ASSSSANTEAF
TRBV29-1,TRBJ2-2,SVDPGNTGELF
TRBV27,TRBJ2-2,ASRTSGRATGELF
TRBV27,TRBJ2-1,ASSLNRVNEQF
TRBV15,TRBJ2-3,ATKQPESTDTQY
TRBV11-2,TRBJ2-1,ASRDTARTVEF
TRBV7-9,TRBJ2-7,ASSDQGSRYEQY
TRBV7-3,TRBJ2-3,ASSLTGGVSDTQY
TRBV30,TRBJ2-1,AWTSQTISYNEQF
TRBV9,TRBJ1-2,ASSVDPGESAYGYT
TRBV5-6,TRBJ1-5,ASSLESGNQPQH
TRBV9,TRBJ2-7,ASSVGDRGYEQY
TRBV5-1,TRBJ2-1,ASGLGGGRADNEQF
TRBV2,TRBJ2-7,ASQPGWGIKQY
TRBV5-5,TRBJ2-3,ASSFGGRGSTDTQY
TRBV13,TRBJ2-5,ASSAGTGGGETQY
TRBV29-1,TRBJ2-2,SVRLQGETGELF
TRBV7-2,TRBJ2-7,ASSLASSTGTMYEQY
TRBV15,TRBJ2-7,ATSRVGEPYEQY
TRBV5-1,TRBJ2-1,ASSFRVAGGGSGEQF
TRBV19,TRBJ2-7,ASTPGGLNEQY
TRBV6-5,TRBJ2-7,ASSYAGTYEQY
TRBV5-4,TRBJ2-5,ASSQDLVSWGETQY
TRBV27,TRBJ2-1,ASSPTSGRNFLYNEQF
TRBV28,TRBJ1-5,ASRPRTGGASQPQH
TRBV7-9,TRBJ2-2,ASSLFPGELF
TRBV4-1,TRBJ2-7,ASSQDPSGGEQY
TRBV2,TRBJ2-5,ASSEALLGLEETQY
TRBV7-9,TRBJ2-7,ASSSTRALGQGIYEQY
TRBV6-1,TRBJ2-1,ASSELDFLKSYNEQF
TRBV7-3,TRBJ2-1,ASSLNPSGRAADEQF
TRBV5-4,TRBJ2-3,ASSLELASNTDTQY
TRBV25-1,TRBJ2-3,ASSRQGALDTQY
TRBV13,TRBJ2-7,ASSYGQGVWDEQY
TRBV5-4,TRBJ2-5,ASSSGLARQETQY
TRBV28,TRBJ1-2,ASRKTGGYGYT
TRBV7-8,TRBJ2-7,ASSGGFGAGRSYEQY
TRBV4-3,TRBJ2-5,ASSQEAQETQY
TRBV6-5,TRBJ2-7,ASSPTTGGGEQY
TRBV4-1,TRBJ2-2,ASSYPGVTGELF
TRBV10-2,TRBJ2-1,ASSAPTFSGSGDNEQF
TRBV6-1,TRBJ2-7,ASSERAGTGGNEQY
TRBV7-2,TRBJ2-7,ASSLVRSGSLNEQY
TRBV9,TRBJ2-3,ASSVATEPPTSGVGDTQY
TRBV18,TRBJ2-3,ASSPLPTGSTDTQY